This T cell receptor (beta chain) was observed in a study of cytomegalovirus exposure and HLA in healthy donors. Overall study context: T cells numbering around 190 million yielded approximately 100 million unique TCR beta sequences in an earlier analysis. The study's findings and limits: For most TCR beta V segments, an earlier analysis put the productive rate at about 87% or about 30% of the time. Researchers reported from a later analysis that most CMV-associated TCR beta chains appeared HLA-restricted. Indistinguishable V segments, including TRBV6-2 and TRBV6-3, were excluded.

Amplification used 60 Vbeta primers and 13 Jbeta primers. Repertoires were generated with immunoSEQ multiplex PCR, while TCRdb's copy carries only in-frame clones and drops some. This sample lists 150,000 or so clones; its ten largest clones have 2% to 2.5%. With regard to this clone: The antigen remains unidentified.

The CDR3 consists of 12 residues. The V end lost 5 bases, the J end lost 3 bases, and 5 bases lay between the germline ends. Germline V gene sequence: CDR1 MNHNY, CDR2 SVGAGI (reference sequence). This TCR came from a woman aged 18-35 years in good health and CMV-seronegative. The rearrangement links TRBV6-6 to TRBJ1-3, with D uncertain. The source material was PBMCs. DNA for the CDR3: TGTGCCAGCAGTCGAGGTGGAAACACCATATATTTT. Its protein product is CASSRGGNTIYF.